This T cell receptor beta chain is drawn from a study of CD8 T cells in Susac syndrome. From blood CD8+ and CD4+ T cells, TCR beta sequences were generated. For this clonotype: The antigen remains unidentified.

Study-level results: It was acknowledged in the study that the number of individuals who were included in its TCR sequencing and HLA analysis was relatively small.

The RNA input was roughly 0.45 to 1 ug, and it was reverse transcribed with random hexamers. An immunoSEQ multiplex PCR amplified TCR beta CDR3 over 54 Vbeta and 13 Jbeta. TCRdb ran MiXCR on the immunoSEQ multiplex PCR reads and lists one entry per CDR3 protein. The sample comprises about 200,000 distinct CDR3 sequences, approximately 96% of which are singletons, and more than 0.09% rests with the top ten. CDR3 length: 13 residues. The germline CDR1 and CDR2 sequences are GTSNPN and SVGIG (reference sequence). With V trimmed by 7 bases and J by 5 bases, 8 bases remained unmatched. Sequencing was carried out using CD4+ T cells from PBMCs. The receptor was isolated from a human donor with multiple sclerosis. The genes are TRBV30 and TRBJ1-1; TRBD1 aligns across 9 bases. CDR3 amino acids: CAYETGGNTEAFF. Here the CDR3 DNA reads TGTGCCTACGAGACAGGGGGTAATACTGAAGCTTTCTTT.